The 22 T cell receptor beta chains listed next were all sequenced from one sample in a study of Graves' ophthalmopathy and Graves' hyperthyroidism. Researchers took RNA transcripts and amplified TCR beta CDR3 regions from them. HTBI primers were employed in first-round RT-PCR, then a second-round multiplex PCR followed. Each CDR3 protein is one row after TCRdb ran MiXCR on the multiplex PCR reads. The sample consists of roughly 610,000 distinct CDR3 sequences, 22% of them appearing once. The specimen sequenced was peripheral blood. The receptors were gathered from a woman younger than 30 with stable Graves' hyperthyroidism. Some clones in this sample may be carry-over from other donors' samples.

There are many counts of this clonotype. The CDR3 region is CASSLTGSDYGYTF. The CDR3 DNA reads as TGTGCCAGCAGTTTGACAGGGAGTGACTATGGCTACACCTTC. The chain uses TRBV12-3 or TRBV12-4 and TRBJ1-2; TRBD1 matches at 7 bases. This CDR3 contains 14 residues. V shed 3 bases, J shed 3 bases, and the junction held 4 bases outside the gene matches.

Many counts were recorded for this clonotype. This sequence joins TRBV12-3 or TRBV12-4 and TRBJ1-1, with TRBD1 as a possible D gene (5 bases). The CDR3 is 14 amino acids. V lost 2 bases, J lost 4 bases, and 11 bases lay in between. CDR3 residues: CASSLSSGTTEAFF. CDR3 bases: TGTGCCAGCAGTTTATCCTCCGGGACCACTGAAGCTTTCTTT.

The sample holds many counts of this clonotype. The genes are TRBV5-1 and TRBJ1-1; 8 bases fit TRBD1. Germline V gene data show CDR1 as SGHRS and CDR2 as YFSETQ. V lost 9 bases and J lost 1; bases outside the gene matches: 5. The CDR3 loop spans 13 amino acids. The CDR3 DNA is TGCGCCACCGGACAGGGACCGAACACTGAAGCTTTCTTT. Its translation: CATGQGPNTEAFF.

The J gene is TRBJ2-7, the V gene TRBV13; D uncertain. The length of the CDR3 is 13 residues. V lost 2 bases to trimming and J lost 7 bases, with 12 bases between them. Germline CDR1 reads PRHDT; CDR2 reads FYEKMQ (reference sequence). The CDR3 DNA is TGTGCCAGCAGCTTAAATCCCCCCGGGGAGCAGTACTTC. Translating gives CASSLNPPGEQYF.

This clonotype has ten or more counts. This sequence joins TRBV6-1 and TRBJ2-5; 7 bases map to TRBD2. The V gene's germline CDR1 is MNHNS and CDR2 SASEGT. The CDR3 loop spans 16 amino acids. V shed 6 bases and J 3 bases; nucleotides not matched to a gene: 13. The CDR3 loop reads CASSSEAGLPEETQYF. CDR3 sequence (DNA): TGTGCCAGCAGCTCTGAGGCGGGACTACCGGAAGAGACCCAGTACTTC.

This clonotype was counted ten times or more. This sequence joins TRBV6-2 or TRBV6-3 and TRBJ2-6; the match to TRBD1 covers 7 bases. J was trimmed by 2 bases and V by 6 bases; bases with no gene match: 16. Per germline, CDR1 MNHEY and CDR2 SVGEGT. The CDR3 totals 19 residues. The CDR3, as DNA: TGTGCCAGCAGCCCCGACAGGGACGTTAGTGTCCCTGGGGCCAACGTCCTGACTTTC. It specifies CASSPDRDVSVPGANVLTF.

This clonotype occurred many times. This rearrangement joins TRBV6-1 to TRBJ1-6; possible D gene TRBD1, 6 bases. The CDR3 extends over 15 amino acids. V lost 7 bases, J lost 7 bases, and 17 bases lay in between. The germline V gene has CDR1 MNHNS and CDR2 SASEGT. The DNA of the CDR3 is TGTGCCAGCATGAAAGATACAGGGTTGAATTCACCCCTCCACTTT. This codes for CASMKDTGLNSPLHF.

A note on this clonotype: A read error may explain this, as a much larger clone is one base away. This rearrangement joins TRBV7-9 to TRBJ1-1, with no clear D. Germline loops: CDR1 SEHNR, CDR2 FQNEAQ (reference sequence). The CDR3 has 13 amino acids. The CDR3 reads CASSFRVVTEACF. The CDR3 bases are TGTGCCAGCAGCTTTCGAGTAGTCACTGAAGCTTGCTTT.

The rearrangement uses TRBV2 and TRBJ2-2; maybe TRBD1 (6 bases). Trimming stripped 5 bases from V and 0 bases from J, with 22 bases between. The CDR3 sequence is 19 residues long. Germline CDR1 reads SNHLY; CDR2 reads FYNNEI. CDR3: CASSRPFRPDRTNTGELFF. In DNA, the CDR3 is TGTGCCAGCAGTCGCCCGTTCCGCCCTGACAGGACGAACACCGGGGAGCTGTTTTTT.

This clonotype came up many times. The chain has TRBV29-1 and TRBJ2-7; 8 bases are a match to TRBD2. The CDR3 is 12 residues long. Trimming removed 1 base from V and 10 bases from J; junction bases left unmatched: 6. Germline CDR1 SQVTM, CDR2 ANQGSEA. The CDR3 here is CSVEAGRAEQYF. In DNA, the CDR3 is TGCAGCGTTGAAGCCGGGAGGGCCGAACAGTACTTC.

V gene TRBV10-3 combines with J gene TRBJ1-3; perhaps TRBD1 as D (5 bases). The CDR3 runs 15 residues. Germline V lookup: CDR1 ENHRY, CDR2 SYGVKD. V dropped 6 bases and J dropped 0 bases, with 12 bases sitting between them. The CDR3 nucleotides are TGTGCCATCAGCGGGGGTGTAAACTCTGGAAACACCATATATTTT. This encodes CAISGGVNSGNTIYF.

This clonotype was counted ten times or more. The genes are TRBV11-2 and TRBJ1-2; weak D call: TRBD1 (6 bases). The germline V gene has CDR1 SGHAT and CDR2 FQNNGV. The CDR3 runs to 15 residues. V lost 0 bases, J lost 6 bases, and 14 bases lay in between. The chain's CDR3 is CASSLDVLDSHGYTF. DNA of the CDR3: TGTGCCAGCAGCTTAGATGTCTTGGACAGCCATGGCTACACCTTC.

The V and J genes are TRBV28 and TRBJ2-7, with TRBD2 matching 7 bases. V lost 5 bases to trimming and J lost 2 bases; unmatched junction nucleotides: 9. The CDR3 has 15 residues. Germline CDR1 and CDR2: MDHEN and SYDVKM. CDR3 sequence (DNA): TGTGCCAGCAGTATTTATAGCGGGTCTACCTACGAGCAGTACTTC. Its translation is CASSIYSGSTYEQYF.

This clonotype was found a few times. The rearrangement links TRBV5-1 to TRBJ2-4; D gene unclear. CDR3 size: 17 residues. Trimming took off 0 bases at V and 0 bases at J, with 13 bases between the two ends. The germline V gene has CDR1 SGHRS and CDR2 YFSETQ. The CDR3 coding sequence is TGCGCCAGCAGCTTGGATGGTCGGCTTCTAGCCAAAAACATTCAGTACTTC. Translated, it gives CASSLDGRLLAKNIQYF.

A few counts support this clonotype. V and J are TRBV12-5 and TRBJ2-2; D ambiguous. From germline, CDR1 is LGHNT and CDR2 FRNRAP. V lost 0 bases and J 6 bases, leaving 11 bases between the germline ends. The CDR3 length is 15 residues. The CDR3 reads CASGLVPLPPGELFF. CDR3 DNA sequence: TGTGCTAGTGGTTTGGTACCTCTTCCCCCCGGGGAGCTGTTTTTT.

This clonotype has at least ten counts. This chain connects TRBV3-1 to TRBJ2-5, with 7 positions matching TRBD1. Looked up from germline, CDR1 is LGHDT and CDR2 is YNNKEL (reference sequence). Unmatched junction bases numbered 1, after V lost 2 bases and J lost 1 base. The length of the CDR3 is 14 residues. The CDR3 DNA is TGTGCCAGCAGCCAATCAGGGGGCCAAGAGACCCAGTACTTC. Translated, it gives CASSQSGGQETQYF.

In the case of this clonotype: A much more abundant neighbour one base away suggests this may be a read error. This chain uses TRBV6-1 with TRBJ2-2; TRBD2 agrees at 7 bases. Germline CDR1 and CDR2: MNHNS and SASEGT. The CDR3 loop spans 15 amino acids. J was trimmed by 3 bases and V by 7 bases; bases with no gene match: 8. Written as DNA, the CDR3 is TGTGCCAGCATGACTAGCTGTACCTACACCGGGGAGCTGTTTTTT. Protein product: CASMTSCTYTGELFF.

This clonotype was counted ten times or more. This chain links TRBV25-1 with TRBJ2-3; TRBD2 aligns across 9 bases. The germline gives CDR1 MGHDK, CDR2 SYGVNS. This CDR3 is built from 17 residues. Unmatched junction bases numbered 9, after V lost 2 bases and J lost 3 bases. DNA of the CDR3: TGTGCCAGCAGTGAAGGGGTAGCGGGAGTTTGGACAGATACGCAGTATTTT. Translated, it gives CASSEGVAGVWTDTQYF.

This clonotype showed up many times. The V call is TRBV5-1, the J call TRBJ1-1; 8 bases are shared with TRBD1. The J segment lost 1 base and the V segment lost 0 bases, leaving 5 bases of the junction unmatched. This CDR3 contains 16 residues. Germline CDR1 and CDR2: SGHRS and YFSETQ. In DNA, the CDR3 is TGCGCCAGCAGCTTGGCCCTCGGACAGGGGAACACTGAAGCTTTCTTT. Protein: CASSLALGQGNTEAFF.

This clonotype was observed many times. The chain is built from TRBV11-2 and TRBJ1-6; D gene ambiguous. V lost 6 bases and J 7 bases, leaving 13 bases between the germline ends. Germline V gives CDR1 SGHAT, CDR2 FQNNGV. The CDR3 has 14 amino acids. CDR3 sequence (DNA): TGTGCCAGCAGTATGGCAGCAATAAATTCACCCCTCCACTTT. This codes for CASSMAAINSPLHF.

This clonotype was detected many times. The chain couples TRBV10-3 to TRBJ2-2; a weak D match, TRBD1 (5 bases). CDR3 size: 15 residues. Deletions cut 7 bases from V and 1 base from J, with 13 bases between. Germline values: CDR1 ENHRY, CDR2 SYGVKD. The CDR3 here is CAIKGLDENTGELFF. CDR3 coding DNA: TGTGCCATCAAGGGGTTGGACGAGAACACCGGGGAGCTGTTTTTT.

This clonotype was seen at least ten times. The rearrangement links TRBV10-3 to TRBJ1-5; D might be TRBD1 (5 bases). Trimming left V 3 bases short and J 4 bases short, with 7 bases between. Per the germline V gene, CDR1 is ENHRY and CDR2 is SYGVKD. There are 13 residues in the CDR3. Written as DNA, the CDR3 is TGTGCCATCAGTGAACAGGCTAATCAGCCCCAGCATTTT. Protein: CAISEQANQPQHF.